Given below is one TCR beta chain in context. Its antigen target is currently unknown. Base quality data are lacking; no much larger clone is found one base away. Library preparation was by PCR. DNA from cultured CD4+ T cells was subjected to TCR sequencing with the Oncomine TCR Beta short-read assay at the Johns Hopkins FTIC core. Genomic DNA was extracted from the cultured CD4+ T cells with the QIAamp micro DNA kit. The Oncomine TCR Beta libraries from cultured CD4+ T cells were pooled using unique dual indexes and then sequenced on an Illumina iSeq 100. In the paper's pipeline: Non-productive sequences were removed, and CDR3s not starting with C, not ending with F or W, or shorter than 7 amino acids were discarded. Antigen-specific clonotypes were identified using the MANAFEST web application through comparison of peptide-stimulated wells with reference and other culture wells. For a clone to be called positive, the clone needed an FDR below 0.05, an odds ratio above 5, and a productive frequency above 0.1% in at least two of three replicate wells. A clonotype counted as cross-reactive if it showed significant expansion both in the SARS-CoV-2 spike wells and in at least one common cold coronavirus spike condition. Similarity between CDR3 sequences was evaluated in R version 3.6.1 using Levenshtein distances (stringdist) and unrooted phylogenetic trees (ape). Starting from the raw public reads, TCRdb applied fastp trimming at Q25, assembled clones with MiXCR and retained in-frame beta chains. Every entry covers one CDR3 protein and lists the most common genes and DNA from its rows. None of the V and J calls come from the authors' own analysis; TCRdb made them. This sample lists 15,000 to 20,000 distinct CDR3 sequences; 43% were detected once. About 15% of the sample is held by the ten biggest clonotypes.

Interpreted using the paper, the treatment or condition label stands for: approximately nine-day PBMC culture with coronavirus spike peptide pools or control peptides (ViraFEST assay). The ViraFEST assay, used in the study, expanded antigen-specific T cells with peptide pools and then identified the expanded clonotypes through TCR sequencing. The convalescent patients' positive SARS-CoV-2 PCR tests fell between March and December 2020, which was before the Alpha, Beta and Delta variants emerged in the United States. Approximately 2.1 million PBMCs per well were cultured in IMDM with roughly 5% human AB serum and approximately 10 IU/ml IL-2, plus 10 ug/ml peptide pools. On days 3 and 7, half of the culture medium was replaced with fresh IL-2-containing medium. After approximately 11 days of culture, CD4+ T cells were isolated by negative selection with the EasySep CD4+ T cell isolation kit. Ficoll-Paque Plus gradient centrifugation was used to isolate PBMCs from whole blood, and the isolated PBMCs were then either used fresh or cryopreserved at -140C. Culture conditions were generally each tested in triplicate wells.

This sample is part of a study of vaccination and CD4 T cells after COVID-19 (dated by TCRdb to between 2021 and 2024). About the study as a whole: Every convalescent patient had a positive nasal swab PCR test for SARS-CoV-2, with mild disease in about 9 patients and severe disease in one. Two doses of either the Pfizer-BioNTech BNT162b2 vaccine (n=8) or the Moderna mRNA-1273 vaccine (n=2) were administered to participants. Post-vaccine blood samples were collected a median of about 72 days after the second vaccine dose, ranging from roughly 13 to 250 days. The convalescent cohort comprised six males and four females, including two Hispanic individuals, seven Caucasians, two Asians and one multiracial person. In roughly 10 COVID-19 convalescent patients and a handful of infection-naive healthy vaccine recipients, the spike-specific CD4+ TCR repertoire before mRNA vaccination was compared with the repertoire after mRNA vaccination. Post-COVID blood samples from convalescent patients were collected a median of 101 days after diagnosis, with a range of about 30 to 170 days. Control cultures used a CEFX viral epitope pool as positive control, an HIV-1 Nef peptide pool as negative control, or no peptide. The cultures were stimulated with overlapping spike peptide pools from SARS-CoV-2 and from the common cold coronaviruses HCoV-NL63, HCoV-OC43 and HCoV-229E. Summary of the overall study and its limitations: Among the post-vaccine SARS-CoV-2-reactive clones in convalescent patients, a median around 90% showed up only after vaccination, which suggests vaccine-specific priming. The median count of SARS-CoV-2-reactive clonotypes went up from about 23 after infection to 38 after vaccination, although the change was not significant. Relatively few convalescent patients were included in the study, and early timepoints after natural infection were not analyzed. Of the vaccine-specific clones in convalescent patients, 304 of 307, or nearly all, reacted only to SARS-CoV-2 spike and did not cross-react with common cold coronaviruses.

CDR1 is given as MNHEY and CDR2 as SMNVEV, both from the germline V gene (reference sequence). From V the trimming removes 7 bases and from J it removes 5 bases, while the gene matches leave 4 bases of the junction unaccounted for. From the cysteine up to the phenylalanine, the CDR3 has a length of 13 residues. The read is trimmed to its CDR3 DNA, 39 bases read in frame from base 1. The origin of this receptor is a human donor who had recovered from COVID-19. The sequenced material came from CD4+ T cells from blood, cultured in vitro. The chain is encoded by TRBV27 joined to TRBJ2-7, with TRBD2 identical over 11 junction bases. The nucleotide sequence is TGTGCCAGCACCGTAGCGGGGGGGGACGAGCAGTACTTC. This codes for CASTVAGGDEQYF.